The clone carrying this T cell receptor beta chain appeared a single time. Its specificity is not known. The CDR3 has 18 amino acids. CDR1 is LNHNV and CDR2 is YYDKDF in the germline V gene (reference sequence). V was pared by 4 bases and J by 8 bases, with 26 bases between. This entry is derived from a study of shared clonotypes between healthy human individuals. As for the study in general: A donor's plate count was three for CD4 naive and three for CD4 memory; CD8 naive had two and CD8 memory one.

Study-wide results and limits: The study's rarefaction showed incomplete sorted-subset sequencing despite large depth.

Data came from immunoSEQ multiplex PCR; TCRdb stores just in-frame clones and leaves some out. The data hold some 2,400,000 clones, with nearly 97% observed a single time. The TCR comes from a man between 18 and 29 years old in good health. The chain couples TRBV15 to TRBJ1-4; D might be TRBD1 (5 bases). The sample comprised naive CD4+ T cells sorted from blood. Indicated subset: CD45RA+ positively selected. DNA for the CDR3: TGTGCCACCAGCACAGGGTGGGAGGATGTCGCCCGGGGAGAAAAACTGTTTTTT. This codes for CATSTGWEDVARGEKLFF.